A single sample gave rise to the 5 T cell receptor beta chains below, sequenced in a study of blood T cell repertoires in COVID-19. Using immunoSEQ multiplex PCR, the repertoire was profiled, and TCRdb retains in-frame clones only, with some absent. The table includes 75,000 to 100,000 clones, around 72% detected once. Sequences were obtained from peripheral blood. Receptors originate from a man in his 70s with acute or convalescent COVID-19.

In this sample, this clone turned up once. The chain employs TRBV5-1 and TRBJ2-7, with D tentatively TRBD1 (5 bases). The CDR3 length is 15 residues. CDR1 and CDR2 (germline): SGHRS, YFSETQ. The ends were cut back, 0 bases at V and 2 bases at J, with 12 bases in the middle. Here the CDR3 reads CASSLGQFKTYEQYF. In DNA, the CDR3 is TGCGCCAGCAGCTTGGGACAGTTTAAAACCTACGAGCAGTACTTC.

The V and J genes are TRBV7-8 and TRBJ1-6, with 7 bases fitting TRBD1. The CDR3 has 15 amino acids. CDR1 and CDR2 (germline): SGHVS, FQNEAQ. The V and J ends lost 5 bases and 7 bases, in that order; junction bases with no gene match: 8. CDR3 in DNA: TGTGCCAGCAGCGGATCCGGGACAGAAAATTCACCCCTCCACTTT. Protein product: CASSGSGTENSPLHF.

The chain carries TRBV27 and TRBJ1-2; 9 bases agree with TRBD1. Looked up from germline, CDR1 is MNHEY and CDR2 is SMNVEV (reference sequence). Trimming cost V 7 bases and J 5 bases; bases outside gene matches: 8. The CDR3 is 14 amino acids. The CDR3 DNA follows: TGTGCCAGCACCGGGGGACAGGGATCGTATGGCTACACCTTC. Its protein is CASTGGQGSYGYTF.

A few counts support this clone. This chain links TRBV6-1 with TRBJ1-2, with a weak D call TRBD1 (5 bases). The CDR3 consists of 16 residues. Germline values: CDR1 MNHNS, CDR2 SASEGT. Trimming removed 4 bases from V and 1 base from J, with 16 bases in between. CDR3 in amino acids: CASSAYTGALNYGYTF. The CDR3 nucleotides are TGTGCCAGCAGTGCCTATACAGGTGCCCTTAACTATGGCTACACCTTC.

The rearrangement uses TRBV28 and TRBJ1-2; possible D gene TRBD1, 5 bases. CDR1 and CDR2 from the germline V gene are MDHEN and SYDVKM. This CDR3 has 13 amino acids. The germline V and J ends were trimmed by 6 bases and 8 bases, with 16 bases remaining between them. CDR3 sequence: CASSLFESGGYTF. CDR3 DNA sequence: TGTGCCAGCAGCCTTTTCGAGTCAGGGGGCTACACCTTC.